The 11 T cell receptor beta chains in this list originate from one sample, sequenced in a study of control samples from healthy donors and cancer patients. Assay: immunoSEQ multiplex PCR; the TCRdb copy retains only in-frame clones and omits some. The table has roughly 90,000 clones, 85% to 90% seen once; the top ten hold about 10%. The source material was PBMCs. The origin of the receptors is a woman in her forties or fifties with colorectal cancer.

The chain employs TRBV4-3 and TRBJ1-4; D is ambiguous. Germline CDR1 reads LGHNA; CDR2 reads YSLEER. Trimming stripped 0 bases from V and 7 bases from J, with 12 bases between. The CDR3 has 15 amino acids. The CDR3 loop is CASSQDRGFGEKLFF. In DNA form, the CDR3 reads TGCGCCAGCAGCCAAGATAGAGGGTTTGGTGAAAAACTGTTTTTT.

This chain uses TRBV7-9 with TRBJ1-2; 9 nucleotides align to TRBD1. Germline V gene lookup returns CDR1 SEHNR and CDR2 FQNEAQ (reference sequence). The CDR3 has 18 amino acids. With 4 bases clipped from V and 2 bases from J, the junction kept 14 bases outside the gene matches. The CDR3 reads CASSWFVVWDRANYGYTF. The DNA for the CDR3 is TGTGCCAGCAGCTGGTTTGTTGTATGGGACAGGGCCAACTATGGCTACACCTTC. Full variable domain (rest looked up from reference TRBV7-9 and TRBJ1-2): DTGVSQNPRHKITKRGQNVTFRCDPISEHNRLYWYRQTLGQGPEFLTYFQNEAQLEKSRLLSDRFSAERPKGSFSTLEIQRTEQGDSAMYLCASSWFVVWDRANYGYTFGSGTRLTVV.

This sequence joins TRBV6-5 and TRBJ1-4, with D possibly matching TRBD1 (6 bases). Germline V gene sequence: CDR1 MNHEY, CDR2 SVGAGI. The germline V and J ends were trimmed by 6 bases and 7 bases, with 18 bases remaining between them. CDR3 size: 15 residues. CDR3 DNA: TGTGCCAGCAGCCCCGGGGGGGGCTGGGTTGAAAAACTGTTTTTT. Translating it yields CASSPGGGWVEKLFF.

The CDR3 protein is CSASGHITEAFF. The CDR3 DNA follows: TGCAGTGCTAGTGGACACATCACTGAAGCTTTCTTT. V usage is TRBV20-1 and J usage is TRBJ1-1; a weak D match, TRBD1 (5 bases). From germline, CDR1 is DFQATT and CDR2 SNEGSKA (reference sequence). The V end was cut by 3 bases, the J end by 4 bases, with 9 bases between. The CDR3 runs to 12 residues.

About this clone itself: This CDR3 is also generated by other DNA sequences in the sample. This chain links TRBV28 with TRBJ2-7, with D perhaps matching TRBD2 (5 bases). V lost 2 bases and J lost 0, with 8 bases in between. The CDR3 has 14 residues. Per the germline V gene, CDR1 is MDHEN and CDR2 is SYDVKM. As DNA, the CDR3 is TGTGCCAGCAGTTTAACGGGGAGCTCCTACGAGCAGTACGTC. It translates to CASSLTGSSYEQYV.

The chain uses TRBV6-2 or TRBV6-3 and TRBJ1-2; a weak D match, TRBD1 (5 bases). V lost 0 bases, J lost 6 bases, and 5 bases lay in between. This CDR3 has 12 residues. The germline V gene has CDR1 MNHEY and CDR2 SVGEGT. This CDR3 is CASSYSRDGYTF. Here the CDR3 DNA reads TGTGCCAGCAGTTACTCCAGGGATGGCTACACCTTC.

This chain links TRBV18 with TRBJ1-1, with D tentatively TRBD1 (5 bases). The CDR3 is 15 residues long. Germline lookup yields CDR1 KGHSH and CDR2 LQKENI. The germline V and J ends were trimmed by 2 bases and 3 bases, with 13 bases remaining between them. The DNA of the CDR3 is TGTGCCAGCTCACCAAACGGGGCTTGGGACACTGAAGCTTTCTTT. Residues: CASSPNGAWDTEAFF.

This clone was observed once. The genes are TRBV7-9 and TRBJ2-6; the D gene is possibly TRBD1 (6 bases). Germline V lookup: CDR1 SEHNR, CDR2 FQNEAQ (reference sequence). Deletions cut 5 bases from V and 3 bases from J, with 14 bases between. CDR3 length equals 16 residues. CDR3 bases: TGTGCCAGCAGCCTCACAGGGTTGCGTGGGGCCAACGTCCTGACTTTC. This sequence encodes CASSLTGLRGANVLTF.

The chain recombines TRBV5-1 with TRBJ1-1, with 8 bases lining up with TRBD1. Germline values: CDR1 SGHRS, CDR2 YFSETQ. The CDR3 sequence is 15 residues long. Unmatched junction bases numbered 7, after V lost 6 bases and J lost 0 bases. CDR3 DNA sequence: TGCGCCAGCATGGGACAGGAAACCTTGAACACTGAAGCTTTCTTT. It encodes CASMGQETLNTEAFF.

This clone appeared a single time. This rearrangement joins TRBV5-1 to TRBJ2-2; D gene uncertain. V lost 8 bases, J lost 1 base, and 12 bases lay in between. Per the germline V gene, CDR1 is SGHRS and CDR2 is YFSETQ. This CDR3 is built from 14 residues. CDR3 DNA sequence: TGCGCCAGTGACCGGGCCGAGAACACCGGGGAGCTGTTTTTT. Its translation is CASDRAENTGELFF.

The rearrangement joins TRBV19 to TRBJ1-6, with D tentatively TRBD1 (5 bases). V dropped 5 bases and J dropped 0 bases, with 11 bases sitting between them. The CDR3 runs 16 residues. The germline CDR1 and CDR2 sequences are LNHDA and SQIVND (reference sequence). The CDR3 reads CASSEKGRSYNSPLHF. In nucleotides, the CDR3 is TGTGCCAGTAGTGAAAAGGGACGCTCCTATAATTCACCCCTCCACTTT.